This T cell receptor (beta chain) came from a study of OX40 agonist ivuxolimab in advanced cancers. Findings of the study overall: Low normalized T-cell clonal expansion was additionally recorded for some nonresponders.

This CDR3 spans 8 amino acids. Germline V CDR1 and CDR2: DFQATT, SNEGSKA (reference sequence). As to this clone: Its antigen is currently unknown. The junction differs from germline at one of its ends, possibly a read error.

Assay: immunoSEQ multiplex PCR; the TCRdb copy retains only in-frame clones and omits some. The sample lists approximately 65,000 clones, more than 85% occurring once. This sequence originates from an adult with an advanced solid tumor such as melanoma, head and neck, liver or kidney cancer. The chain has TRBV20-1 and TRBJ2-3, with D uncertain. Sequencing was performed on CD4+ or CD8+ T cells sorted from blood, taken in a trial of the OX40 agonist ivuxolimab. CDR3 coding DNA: TGCAGTGCTAGACGTGGTGATTTT. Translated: CSARRGDF.